Detailed here is one TCR beta chain. Documented time point: pre-sensitization, week 0. Treatment given: therapeutic diphenylcyclopropenone sensitization with weekly scalp DPC. These data are taken from a study of human T cells and chemical hapten exposure. Study overall: Donors were sensitized with 2% DPC on the upper inner arm.

MiXCR, run by TCRdb on the RACE reads, gives a single entry per CDR3 protein. Of 250,000 or so distinct CDR3 sequences in the sample, around 7.3% were seen once. This CDR3 is 15 amino acids long. V lost 4 bases and J lost 0, with 13 bases in between. Germline values: CDR1 SNHLY, CDR2 FYNNEI. The sequences come from whole blood, collected in connection with sensitization to the hapten diphenylcyclopropenone (DPC). This TCR was recovered from a man aged 18 to 30 with alopecia areata. Some clones in this sample may be carry-over from other donors' samples. This chain connects TRBV2 to TRBJ2-7; the D gene could be TRBD1 or TRBD2 (5 bases each). The CDR3 nucleotides are TGTGCCAGCAGTGTCGAGGGGCGAAGCTCCTACGAGCAGTACTTC. Its protein is CASSVEGRSSYEQYF.